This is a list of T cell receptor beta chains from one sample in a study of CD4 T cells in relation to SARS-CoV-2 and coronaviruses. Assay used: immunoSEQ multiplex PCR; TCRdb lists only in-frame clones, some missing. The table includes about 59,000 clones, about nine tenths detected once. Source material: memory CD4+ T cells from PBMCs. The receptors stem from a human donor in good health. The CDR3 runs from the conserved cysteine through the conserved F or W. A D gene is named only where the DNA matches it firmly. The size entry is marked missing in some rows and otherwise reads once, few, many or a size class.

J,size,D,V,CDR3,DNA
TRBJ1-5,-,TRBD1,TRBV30,CAWSRGGNSNQPQHF,TGTGCCTGGAGCAGGGGGGGAAATAGCAATCAGCCCCAGCATTTT
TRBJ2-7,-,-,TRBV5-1,CASSSTLYEQYF,TGCGCCAGCAGCTCCACCCTATACGAGCAGTACTTC
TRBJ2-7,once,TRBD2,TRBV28,CASRTGGGNDEQYF,TGTGCCAGCAGGACGGGAGGGGGTAACGACGAGCAGTACTTC
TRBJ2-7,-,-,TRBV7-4,CASSSRRLYEQYF,TGTGCCAGCAGCTCGCGTCGACTCTACGAGCAGTACTTC
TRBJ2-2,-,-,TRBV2,CASSEGAGTGELFF,TGTGCCAGCAGTGAGGGGGCGGGCACCGGGGAGCTGTTTTTT
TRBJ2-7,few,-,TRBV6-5,CASRQQGKYEQYF,TGTGCCAGCAGGCAACAGGGCAAGTACGAGCAGTACTTC
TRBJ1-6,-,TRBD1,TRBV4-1,CASSQGQGANSPLHF,TGCGCCAGCAGCCAAGGACAGGGGGCGAATTCACCCCTCCACTTT
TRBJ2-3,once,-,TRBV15,CATSTSKRASDTQYF,TGTGCCACCAGCACGTCAAAGCGGGCCTCAGATACGCAGTATTTT
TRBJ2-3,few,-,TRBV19,CASGLARTDTQYF,TGTGCCAGTGGGCTAGCGAGAACAGATACGCAGTATTTT
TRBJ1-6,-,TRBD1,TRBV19,CASSPRTGGSFNSPLHF,TGTGCCAGTAGTCCCAGAACAGGGGGCTCATTTAATTCACCCCTCCACTTT
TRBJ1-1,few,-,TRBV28,CASRAEDVGSEAFF,TGTGCCAGCAGGGCGGAGGACGTGGGGTCTGAAGCTTTCTTT
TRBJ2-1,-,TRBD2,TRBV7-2,CASSRTSGAYNEQFF,TGTGCCAGCAGCCGTACTAGCGGGGCATACAATGAGCAGTTCTTC
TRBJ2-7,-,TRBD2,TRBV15,CATSTPGLAGGSQGDEQYF,TGTGCCACCAGCACGCCGGGACTAGCGGGAGGATCGCAGGGAGACGAGCAGTACTTC
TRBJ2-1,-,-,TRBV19,CASSTRRGEQFF,TGTGCCAGTAGTACCCGGCGGGGAGAGCAGTTCTTC
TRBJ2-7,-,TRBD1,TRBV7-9,CASSLVGDRAYEQYF,TGTGCCAGCAGCTTAGTCGGCGACAGGGCCTACGAGCAGTACTTC
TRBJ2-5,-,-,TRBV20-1,CSAPKVETQYF,TGCAGTGCACCCAAGGTGGAGACCCAGTACTTC
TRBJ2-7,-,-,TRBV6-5,CASRPPYTYEQYF,TGTGCCAGCAGACCGCCATATACCTACGAGCAGTACTTC
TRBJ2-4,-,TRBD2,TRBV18,CASSPGLAGGPKNIQYF,TGTGCCAGCTCACCGGGACTAGCGGGAGGGCCCAAAAACATTCAGTACTTC
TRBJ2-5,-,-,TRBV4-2,CASSQVDHQETQYF,TGTGCCAGCAGCCAAGTAGATCACCAAGAGACCCAGTACTTC
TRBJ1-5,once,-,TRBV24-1,CATSDGKRYSNQPQHF,TGTGCCACCAGTGATGGCAAGAGATATAGCAATCAGCCCCAGCATTTT
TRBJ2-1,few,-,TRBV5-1,CASSLVGSAYNEQFF,TGCGCCAGCAGCTTGGTCGGCTCGGCCTACAATGAGCAGTTCTTC
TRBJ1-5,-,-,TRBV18,CASSIGVSNQPQHF,TGTGCCAGCTCAATCGGGGTAAGCAATCAGCCCCAGCATTTT
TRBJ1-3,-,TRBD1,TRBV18,CASSPPSAGGRGNTIYF,TGTGCCAGCTCACCACCGTCGGCAGGGGGCAGGGGAAACACCATATATTTT
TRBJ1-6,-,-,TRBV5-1,CASSGNTGGETSPLHF,TGCGCCAGCAGCGGAAATACAGGAGGGGAGACTTCACCCCTCCACTTT
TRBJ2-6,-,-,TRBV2,CASSENELAGANVLTF,TGTGCCAGCAGTGAGAACGAGTTAGCTGGGGCCAACGTCCTGACTTTC
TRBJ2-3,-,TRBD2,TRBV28,CASSRSGRAGDTQYF,TGTGCCAGCAGTAGGAGCGGGAGGGCCGGGGATACGCAGTATTTT
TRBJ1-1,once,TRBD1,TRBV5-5,CASSGVTGARNTEAFF,TGTGCCAGCAGCGGGGTAACAGGGGCTCGTAACACTGAAGCTTTCTTT
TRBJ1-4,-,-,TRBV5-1,CASSLEASSNEKLFF,TGCGCCAGCAGCTTGGAAGCGTCAAGTAATGAAAAACTGTTTTTT
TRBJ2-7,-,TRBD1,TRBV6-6,CASSYTTDRIQYF,TGTGCCAGCAGTTACACAACGGACAGGATCCAGTACTTC
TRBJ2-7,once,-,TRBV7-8,CASSGGIRYEQYF,TGTGCCAGCAGCGGCGGGATAAGGTACGAGCAGTACTTC
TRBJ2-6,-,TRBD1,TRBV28,CASRPQGAGANVLTF,TGTGCCAGCAGACCGCAGGGGGCTGGGGCCAACGTCCTGACTTTC
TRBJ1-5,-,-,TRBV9,CASSVDAGKNQPQHF,TGTGCCAGCAGCGTAGATGCAGGGAAAAATCAGCCCCAGCATTTT
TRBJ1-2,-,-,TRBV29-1,CSVEDLKVISYGYTF,TGCAGCGTTGAAGATCTTAAGGTTATCAGCTATGGCTACACCTTC
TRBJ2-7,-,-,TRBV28,CASSFFGRNSYEQYF,TGTGCCAGCAGTTTTTTTGGCAGAAACTCCTACGAGCAGTACTTC
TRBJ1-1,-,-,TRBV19,CASSIQGIGEAFF,TGTGCCAGTAGTATACAGGGAATCGGGGAAGCTTTCTTT
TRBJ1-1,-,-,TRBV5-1,CASSLTGTMNTEAFF,TGCGCCAGCAGCTTGACCGGGACTATGAACACTGAAGCTTTCTTT
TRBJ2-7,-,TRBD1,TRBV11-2,CASSLGVGTGGDEQYF,TGTGCCAGCAGCTTAGGGGTAGGGACAGGGGGCGACGAGCAGTACTTC
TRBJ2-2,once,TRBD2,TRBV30,CAWERGAVTGELFF,TGTGCCTGGGAGCGGGGGGCGGTCACCGGGGAGCTGTTTTTT
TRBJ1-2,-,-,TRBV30,CASDPGYTF,TGTGCCTCCGACCCCGGCTACACCTTC
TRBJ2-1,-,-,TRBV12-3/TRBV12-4,CASSRPYNEQFF,TGTGCCAGCAGCCGTCCCTACAATGAGCAGTTCTTC
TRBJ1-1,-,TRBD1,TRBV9,CASSATGSTEAFF,TGTGCCAGCAGCGCGACAGGGAGCACTGAAGCTTTCTTT
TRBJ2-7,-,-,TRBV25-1,CASSARYEQYF,TGTGCCAGCAGTGCCCGCTACGAGCAGTACTTC
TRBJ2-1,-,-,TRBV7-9,CASSTVKGGREGNEQFF,TGTGCCAGCAGCACGGTCAAAGGGGGCAGGGAGGGCAATGAGCAGTTCTTC